This T cell receptor beta chain was retrieved from a study of CD8+ T cells in alopecia areata. Treatment of the sample: oral pan-JAK inhibitor, 5-10 mg twice daily. CDR3 length: 15 residues. V dropped 8 bases and J dropped 4; count of bases not matched to a gene: 8. CDR1 and CDR2 from the germline V gene are SNHLY and FYNNEI. For this clone: Its antigen is not known.

Overall study results and limits: The study found higher clonality in lesional than normal scalp, especially in alopecia totalis/universalis.

The sequencing template was cDNA reverse transcribed from extracted RNA. The repertoire was sequenced with immunoSEQ multiplex PCR; TCRdb's copy has only in-frame clones and lacks some. The repertoire includes approximately 300,000 clones, 58% of them detected once, and under 2% sits in the top ten. The sequenced sample was CD4+ T cells sorted from blood, obtained at week 24, from a patient treated with tofacitinib. The chain employs TRBV2 and TRBJ2-2, with 9 nucleotides matching TRBD1. This TCR was sampled from a human donor with alopecia areata. Written as DNA, the CDR3 is TGTGCCAGCGGGGACAGGGCCTCTTCCACCGGGGAGCTGTTTTTT. Translation gives CASGDRASSTGELFF.